What follows are 27 T cell receptor beta chains derived from one specimen sequenced in a study of blood T cell repertoires in COVID-19. This table comes from immunoSEQ multiplex PCR, and its TCRdb copy is limited to in-frame clones, with some not included. The data contain approximately 46,000 clones, 80% to 90% of them singletons. Source material: peripheral blood. Receptor source: an older man with active COVID-19.

V and J are TRBV10-3 and TRBJ2-1; 9 bases agree with TRBD1. CDR1 and CDR2 from the germline V gene are ENHRY and SYGVKD. Unmatched junction bases numbered 3, after V lost 4 bases and J lost 11 bases. The CDR3 is 12 amino acids. The CDR3 sequence: CAISGGTGQQFF. CDR3 sequence (DNA): TGTGCCATCAGTGGGGGGACAGGGCAGCAGTTCTTC.

This chain links TRBV19 with TRBJ2-7; D is undetermined. The CDR3 has 17 residues. Germline assignment: CDR1 LNHDA and CDR2 SQIVND (reference sequence). Trimming took 9 bases from V and 0 from J, leaving 24 bases between them. This CDR3 is CARTRCTPPSGSYEQYF. The DNA of the CDR3 is TGTGCCAGGACCCGGTGTACTCCCCCGTCAGGCTCCTACGAGCAGTACTTC.

This chain connects TRBV19 to TRBJ1-5, with TRBD1 matching 7 bases. The CDR3 has 15 residues. The germline V gene has CDR1 LNHDA and CDR2 SQIVND (reference sequence). The junction had 7 bases not matched to a gene; V was cut back by 5 bases and J by 3 bases. The CDR3 bases are TGTGCCAGTAGTCCCGGGACAGAATACAATCAGCCCCAGCATTTT. Its translation: CASSPGTEYNQPQHF.

The chain combines TRBV2 with TRBJ2-5, with a tentative D call TRBD1 (7 bases). Germline CDR1 reads SNHLY; CDR2 reads FYNNEI. Trimming removed 7 bases at V and 3 bases at J, with 15 bases between. This CDR3 contains 14 residues. The CDR3 loop reads CASTGDSLKETQYF. The CDR3 nucleotides are TGTGCCAGCACGGGGGACAGCCTGAAAGAGACCCAGTACTTC.

The chain combines TRBV27 with TRBJ2-4, with TRBD1 matching 7 bases. CDR3 length equals 17 residues. The ends lost 10 bases at V and 1 base at J; junction bases unmatched: 16. The germline CDR1 and CDR2 sequences are MNHEY and SMNVEV (reference sequence). The CDR3 nucleotides are TGTGCCACCAGCCCAGGGGACAGCTCATCGGCCAAAAACATTCAGTACTTC. Translation gives CATSPGDSSSAKNIQYF.

This clone was counted once. The chain has TRBV19 and TRBJ1-2; TRBD1 matches at 10 bases. This CDR3 has 15 residues. The V segment lost 5 bases and the J segment 9 bases; nucleotides outside the gene matches: 12. The germline CDR1 and CDR2 sequences are LNHDA and SQIVND (reference sequence). The CDR3: CASSAPDRGPGSYTF. In DNA form, the CDR3 reads TGTGCCAGTAGTGCCCCCGACAGGGGGCCGGGTAGCTACACCTTC.

This clone was picked up one time. This chain joins TRBV5-1 and TRBJ2-6; D not certain. Trimming pared 4 bases from V and 8 bases from J, leaving 10 bases between. Per germline, CDR1 SGHRS and CDR2 YFSETQ. This CDR3 has 13 amino acids. Here the CDR3 DNA reads TGCGCCAGCAGCCTGGCCGGGTCCAACGTCCTGACTTTC. Translating it yields CASSLAGSNVLTF.

The chain recombines TRBV11-2 with TRBJ1-2, with 8 bases aligning to TRBD1. The CDR3 is 14 amino acids. Germline V gives CDR1 SGHAT, CDR2 FQNNGV. V lost 5 bases to trimming and J lost 5 bases; unmatched junction nucleotides: 7. The CDR3 loop reads CASSLDRVAYGYTF. As DNA, the CDR3 is TGTGCCAGCAGCCTGGACAGGGTGGCGTATGGCTACACCTTC.

The V and J genes are TRBV14 and TRBJ1-6; D remains unclear. Germline lookup yields CDR1 SGHDN and CDR2 FVKESK. Trimming stripped 6 bases from V and 8 bases from J, with 8 bases between. The CDR3 extends over 12 amino acids. The CDR3 nucleotides read TGTGCCAGCAGACGACACGATTCACCCCTCCACTTT. Translating gives CASRRHDSPLHF.

This CDR3 reads CASSVSRGRGGYTF. The CDR3, as DNA: TGTGCCAGCAGCGTATCCCGCGGACGGGGTGGCTACACCTTC. The chain couples TRBV9 to TRBJ1-2; D not certain. Between the trimmed V and J ends, which lost 1 base and 7 bases, there was a span of 14 bases. The CDR3 has 14 residues. Germline V gives CDR1 SGDLS, CDR2 YYNGEE.

Comments on this clone: Other DNA sequences within the sample encode an identical CDR3. This chain joins TRBV19 and TRBJ1-6; D gene unclear. Germline V gene data show CDR1 as LNHDA and CDR2 as SQIVND (reference sequence). V shed 2 bases and J shed 5 bases, with 7 bases lying between them. The CDR3 runs 14 residues. CDR3 region: CASSITGNNSPLHF. CDR3 in DNA: TGTGCCAGTAGTATAACGGGGAATAATTCACCCCTCCACTTT.

The V and J genes are TRBV6-2 or TRBV6-3 and TRBJ1-5, with D possibly matching TRBD1 (6 bases). V lost 2 bases and J lost 8, with 13 bases in between. CDR3 size: 14 residues. From germline, CDR1 is MNHEY and CDR2 SVGEGT. The CDR3 is CASSYGGGLEPQHF. As DNA, the CDR3 is TGTGCCAGCAGTTACGGGGGGGGCCTTGAGCCCCAGCATTTT.

This sequence joins TRBV12-5 and TRBJ2-1, with 8 bases matching TRBD2. The J segment lost 6 bases and the V segment lost 7 bases, leaving 14 bases of the junction unmatched. From germline, CDR1 is LGHNT and CDR2 FRNRAP. There are 16 residues in the CDR3. Written as DNA, the CDR3 is TGTGCTAGTGCCTTACAGCGGGGGTCGGGGGCCAATGAGCAGTTCTTC. As protein: CASALQRGSGANEQFF.

The CDR3 here is CASSLGAGGNTEAFF. CDR3 sequence (DNA): TGTGCCAGCAGTTTAGGGGCAGGGGGCAACACTGAAGCTTTCTTT. The V call is TRBV27, the J call TRBJ1-1, with 8 bases matching TRBD1. The CDR3 loop spans 15 amino acids. J gave up 2 bases and V 2 bases, and 4 bases lay outside the gene matches. Germline CDR1 MNHEY, CDR2 SMNVEV (reference sequence).

This rearrangement joins TRBV6-4 to TRBJ1-6; 7 nucleotides line up with TRBD1. Germline-derived CDR1 and CDR2 are MRHNA and SNTAGT. This CDR3 spans 15 amino acids. Losses at the gene ends were 3 bases for V and 5 bases for J; bases not matched to a gene: 4. CDR3: CASSERQGNNSPLHF. DNA of the CDR3: TGTGCCAGCAGTGAAAGACAGGGAAATAATTCACCCCTCCACTTT.

CDR3 loop: CASSLRLGLAGGQGGEQFF. Written as DNA, the CDR3 is TGTGCCAGCAGCTTACGACTAGGTCTAGCGGGGGGGCAAGGCGGCGAGCAGTTCTTC. This rearrangement joins TRBV7-3 to TRBJ2-1; 12 positions agree with TRBD2. V shed 2 bases and J 10 bases; nucleotides not matched to a gene: 18. The CDR3 extends over 19 amino acids. The V gene's germline CDR1 is SGHTA and CDR2 FQGTGA. The variable domain in full, with the rest retrieved from reference TRBV7-3 and TRBJ2-1, is GAGVSQTPSNKVTEKGKYVELRCDPISGHTALYWYRQSLGQGPEFLIYFQGTGAADDSGLPNDRFFAVRPEGSVSTLKIQRTERGDSAVYLCASSLRLGLAGGQGGEQFFGPGTRLTVL.

This chain uses TRBV19 with TRBJ2-3; possible D gene TRBD2, 6 bases. Trimming took 4 bases from V and 2 from J, leaving 10 bases between them. There are 14 residues in the CDR3. Germline loops: CDR1 LNHDA, CDR2 SQIVND (reference sequence). The CDR3 region is CASSTRGYTDTQYF. The DNA of the CDR3 is TGTGCCAGTAGTACGCGGGGATACACAGATACGCAGTATTTT.

The J gene is TRBJ2-5, the V gene TRBV9; 8 bases are shared with TRBD1. J gave up 2 bases and V 3 bases, and 6 bases lay outside the gene matches. The CDR3 is 15 residues long. Germline V gives CDR1 SGDLS, CDR2 YYNGEE. CDR3 in DNA: TGTGCCAGCAGCGCCCCGGACAGGGAGCAAGAGACCCAGTACTTC. Amino acids: CASSAPDREQETQYF.

Regarding this clone: The sample has other DNA sequences that encode this CDR3 too. The CDR3 DNA sequence: TGTGCCAGCAGTGGACAGGGGGCTACCGGGGAGCTGTTTTTT. Protein product: CASSGQGATGELFF. The genes are TRBV2 and TRBJ2-2; 10 nucleotides match TRBD1. CDR1 is SNHLY, CDR2 FYNNEI, per germline. The CDR3 extends over 14 amino acids. V lost 4 bases to trimming and J lost 5 bases; unmatched junction nucleotides: 1. The full variable domain, rest sourced from reference TRBV2 and TRBJ2-2, is EPEVTQTPSHQVTQMGQEVILRCVPISNHLYFYWYRQILGQKVEFLVSFYNNEISEKSEIFDDQFSVERPDGSNFTLKIRSTKLEDSAMYFCASSGQGATGELFFGEGSRLTVL.

This clone was seen only once. Different DNA sequences within this sample yield the same CDR3. The chain couples TRBV3-1 (or the pseudogene TRBV3-2) to TRBJ1-1; D is perhaps TRBD1 (5 bases). The length of the CDR3 is 11 residues. V was clipped by 8 bases and J by 5 bases, with 9 bases between them. Germline V gene sequence: CDR1 LGHDT, CDR2 YNNKEL (reference sequence). The CDR3 protein is CASRGGTEAFF. The CDR3 region has the DNA TGTGCCAGCCGGGGGGGAACTGAAGCTTTCTTT.

This sequence joins TRBV7-2 and TRBJ1-3; TRBD1 agrees at 7 bases. With V trimmed by 5 bases and J by 4 bases, 8 bases remained unmatched. The CDR3 is made up of 15 amino acids. Per the germline V gene, CDR1 is SGHTA and CDR2 is FQGNSA. This chain's CDR3 is CASSPDRVGGNTIYF. The CDR3, as DNA: TGTGCCAGCAGCCCAGACAGGGTGGGAGGAAACACCATATATTTT.

The chain uses TRBV5-1 and TRBJ1-3; TRBD1 aligns across 9 bases. CDR1 is SGHRS and CDR2 is YFSETQ in the germline V gene. This CDR3 has 15 amino acids. The V and J ends lost 2 bases and 2 bases, in that order; junction bases with no gene match: 2. The CDR3 DNA sequence: TGCGCCAGCAGCTTCGGACAGGGGCCTGGAAACACCATATATTTT. Protein: CASSFGQGPGNTIYF.

The V gene is TRBV28, the J gene TRBJ1-4; a weak D match, TRBD1 (5 bases). V was cut by 3 bases and J by 1 base, with 9 bases left in between. This CDR3 spans 15 amino acids. Germline loops: CDR1 MDHEN, CDR2 SYDVKM. CDR3 residues: CASSLGPGTNEKLFF. The CDR3 nucleotides are TGTGCCAGCAGTTTGGGGCCCGGAACTAATGAAAAACTGTTTTTT.

The chain recombines TRBV19 with TRBJ1-3, with TRBD1 matching 10 bases. This CDR3 contains 17 residues. The V gene's germline CDR1 is LNHDA and CDR2 SQIVND (reference sequence). V dropped 1 base and J dropped 1; count of bases not matched to a gene: 4. CDR3 residues: CASSIGDRGASGNTIYF. The CDR3 coding sequence is TGTGCCAGTAGTATAGGGGACAGGGGAGCTTCTGGAAACACCATATATTTT. The full variable domain, with the rest looked up from reference TRBV19 and TRBJ1-3, is DGGITQSPKYLFRKEGQNVTLSCEQNLNHDAMYWYRQDPGQGLRLIYYSQIVNDFQKGDIAEGYSVSREKKESFPLTVTSAQKNPTAFYLCASSIGDRGASGNTIYFGEGSWLTVV.

This clone appeared a single time. V usage is TRBV7-2 and J usage is TRBJ2-5; D possibly corresponds to TRBD1 (5 bases). The CDR3 has 14 amino acids. Germline-derived CDR1 and CDR2 are SGHTA and FQGNSA. The germline V and J ends were trimmed by 5 bases and 3 bases, with 13 bases remaining between them. The CDR3 DNA reads as TGTGCCAGCAGCCCAAACGGCAGGGAAGAGACCCAGTACTTC. Its translation: CASSPNGREETQYF.

The rearrangement joins TRBV5-1 to TRBJ1-5; D perhaps matches TRBD1 (5 bases). V was cut by 0 bases and J by 0 bases, with 7 bases left in between. CDR1 and CDR2 from the germline V gene are SGHRS and YFSETQ. CDR3 size: 15 residues. In nucleotides, the CDR3 is TGCGCCAGCAGCTTGGAGGGGAATAGCAATCAGCCCCAGCATTTT. Amino acid sequence: CASSLEGNSNQPQHF.

CDR3 protein: CASSWTGLERNEQFF. CDR3 DNA: TGTGCCAGCAGCTGGACTGGACTAGAACGCAATGAGCAGTTCTTC. V gene TRBV5-6 combines with J gene TRBJ2-1, with 7 bases lining up with TRBD2. The CDR3 sequence is 15 residues long. The V and J ends lost 3 bases and 6 bases, in that order; junction bases with no gene match: 9. CDR1 is SGHDT and CDR2 is YYEEEE in the germline V gene.